This T cell receptor beta chain is from a study of blood T cells in healthy people across ages. General study findings and limits: With donor CMV status unknown, expanded clonotype changes were possibly confounded.

This clonotype was found a few times. Antigen: not known. Then a second PCR, running about 7 to 11 cycles, was carried out with a sample-barcoded 5' primer and a J-beta primer mix. TCRdb redid the calling of the 5' RACE reads with MiXCR, one entry per CDR3 protein. The table records about 1.8 million distinct CDR3 sequences, around 50% of them present only once. Material: blood. The TCR was taken from a woman in her 40s in good health.

This CDR3 is CASSVTSGASTDTQYF. CDR3 bases: TGTGCCAGCAGCGTGACTAGCGGAGCTAGCACAGATACGCAGTATTTT. The chain employs TRBV9 and TRBJ2-3, with TRBD2 identical over 9 bases. Germline assignment: CDR1 SGDLS and CDR2 YYNGEE. The length of the CDR3 is 16 residues. Unmatched junction bases numbered 4, after V lost 2 bases and J lost 0 bases.